Described below is a single TCR beta chain sequence and its context. What it recognizes is unknown. The data are from a study of T-cell reconstitution after alpha-beta-depleted transplantation in children. The study's findings and limits: After one year, T-cell counts and TCRbeta diversity mostly came from new T cells. Reportedly, alpha-beta T cells present about two months post-transplant originated from several hundred expanded clones of graft origin.

Germline assignment: CDR1 ENHRY and CDR2 SYGVKD. Trimming shortened V by 8 bases and J by 3 bases, and 14 bases separated the two germline ends. The CDR3 runs 13 residues. Unique molecular identifiers were used in preparing the TCRbeta library. Via MiXCR, TCRdb re-called the PCR reads, giving one row per CDR3 protein. There are around 450,000 distinct CDR3 sequences in the sample; around 15% occur only once, and over 25% lies in the top ten. This chain joins TRBV10-3 and TRBJ2-7; D uncertain. Specimen: PBMCs, mostly from graft donor cells, collected 360 days after TCRalphabeta/CD19-depleted stem cell transplant. The TCR was taken from a boy under two years old who had a stem cell transplant for Wiskott-Aldrich syndrome, so the T cells may come from the graft donor. The CDR3 is CAIGGFERYEQYF. The CDR3 DNA follows: TGTGCCATCGGCGGATTTGAACGCTACGAGCAGTACTTC.